The 13 T cell receptor beta chains below were found in one sample sequenced in a study of cytomegalovirus exposure and HLA in healthy donors. Repertoires were generated with immunoSEQ multiplex PCR, while TCRdb's copy carries only in-frame clones and drops some. The top ten clones hold 8.4% of a sample with approximately 54,000 clones, approximately 89% of them seen once. Sequenced material: PBMCs. Source of these receptors: a woman aged 18-35 years in good health and CMV-seropositive.

By frequency in the sample, this clone is medium-sized. The chain uses TRBV30 and TRBJ2-5, with a possible D match to TRBD2 (6 bases). With 0 bases removed from V and 4 bases from J, the gap between germline ends came to 9 bases. CDR1 and CDR2 from the germline V gene are GTSNPN and SVGIG (reference sequence). The CDR3 sequence is 13 residues long. CDR3 coding DNA: TGTGCCTGGAGTGTAGTGGGGGGAGAGACCCAGTACTTC. Its translation: CAWSVVGGETQYF.

This clone appeared a few times. This chain uses TRBV28 with TRBJ2-3; TRBD2 aligns across 9 bases. Per the germline V gene, CDR1 is MDHEN and CDR2 is SYDVKM. The CDR3 covers 15 residues. V dropped 4 bases and J dropped 2; count of bases not matched to a gene: 4. The CDR3 loop is CASSSLAGPTDTQYF. Written as DNA, the CDR3 is TGTGCCAGCAGTTCCCTAGCGGGACCCACAGATACGCAGTATTTT.

The genes are TRBV5-1 and TRBJ1-4, with 9 bases identical to TRBD1. Germline trimming cut 5 bases from V and 10 bases from J; bases unmatched to any gene: 9. Germline values: CDR1 SGHRS, CDR2 YFSETQ. The CDR3 length is 14 residues. Here the CDR3 reads CASSDPGQGGKLFF. The DNA for the CDR3 is TGCGCCAGCAGTGATCCGGGACAGGGTGGAAAACTGTTTTTT.

The CDR3 region is CASSRLAGGAQPYNEQFF. As DNA, the CDR3 is TGTGCCAGCAGTCGACTAGCGGGGGGCGCCCAACCCTACAATGAGCAGTTCTTC. The chain links TRBV7-2 to TRBJ2-1, with 13 bases identical to TRBD2. In germline, CDR1 is SGHTA, CDR2 FQGNSA. With 6 bases clipped from V and 2 bases from J, the junction kept 10 bases outside the gene matches. This CDR3 region has 18 residues.

This clone has a single count. V is TRBV28 and J is TRBJ2-6, with 11 bases lining up with TRBD1. The CDR3 loop spans 17 amino acids. Trimming took 4 bases from V and 0 from J; bases not matched to a gene: 2. From germline, CDR1 is MDHEN and CDR2 SYDVKM. The CDR3 DNA follows: TGTGCCAGCAGTTCGGGACAGGGGGTCTCTGGGGCCAACGTCCTGACTTTC. Protein sequence: CASSSGQGVSGANVLTF.

This sequence joins TRBV4-3 and TRBJ1-2, with TRBD1 matching over 9 bases. CDR3 length: 15 residues. The V segment lost 4 bases and the J segment 4 bases; nucleotides outside the gene matches: 7. Germline V lookup: CDR1 LGHNA, CDR2 YSLEER. In nucleotides, the CDR3 is TGCGCCAGCAGCCCCCGGGACAGGGTGTTCTATGGCTACACCTTC. As protein: CASSPRDRVFYGYTF.

V is TRBV4-1 and J is TRBJ1-1; 7 nucleotides agree with TRBD1. The CDR3 covers 14 residues. Losses at the gene ends were 3 bases for V and 5 bases for J; bases not matched to a gene: 6. The germline V gene has CDR1 MGHRA and CDR2 YSYEKL. This chain's CDR3 is CASSHQTGDTEAFF. CDR3 nucleotide sequence: TGCGCCAGCAGCCATCAAACAGGGGATACTGAAGCTTTCTTT.

V gene TRBV9 combines with J gene TRBJ1-6; D remains unclear. The CDR3 sequence is 16 residues long. V shed 4 bases and J shed 1 base, with 12 bases lying between them. Germline V gene data show CDR1 as SGDLS and CDR2 as YYNGEE. The CDR3 DNA is TGTGCCAGCAGCCCCCGCGGAGGGTCCTATAATTCACCCCTCCACTTT. Translating it yields CASSPRGGSYNSPLHF. Full variable domain (rest looked up from reference TRBV9 and TRBJ1-6): DSGVTQTPKHLITATGQRVTLRCSPRSGDLSVYWYQQSLDQGLQFLIQYYNGEERAKGNILERFSAQQFPDLHSELNLSSLELGDSALYFCASSPRGGSYNSPLHFGNGTRLTVT.

This clone was seen a single time. Other DNA sequences within the sample encode an identical CDR3. V usage is TRBV7-2 and J usage is TRBJ1-2; TRBD1 matches 8 bases. The trim removed 5 bases at V and 7 bases at J, leaving 6 bases unmatched. This CDR3 has 13 residues. Germline V gene lookup returns CDR1 SGHTA and CDR2 FQGNSA. In DNA form, the CDR3 reads TGTGCCAGCAGCCTTGGACAGGGAGGTGGCTACACCTTC. Encoded protein: CASSLGQGGGYTF.

The chain joins TRBV5-1 to TRBJ1-4, with TRBD1 matching over 8 bases. Germline assignment: CDR1 SGHRS and CDR2 YFSETQ. The CDR3 loop spans 14 amino acids. Unmatched junction bases numbered 6, after V lost 4 bases and J lost 7 bases. The CDR3: CASSTGQGSEKLFF. DNA of the CDR3: TGCGCCAGCAGCACCGGACAGGGTAGTGAAAAACTGTTTTTT.

The rearrangement uses TRBV6-5 and TRBJ1-2, with D possibly being TRBD1 (6 bases). The CDR3 is 14 amino acids. The V end was cut by 11 bases, the J end by 6 bases, with 22 bases between. Germline V gives CDR1 MNHEY, CDR2 SVGAGI. The CDR3 loop is CAAASQGYIDGYTF. CDR3 nucleotide sequence: TGTGCCGCAGCCTCTCAGGGGTACATCGATGGCTACACCTTC.

This chain joins TRBV6-5 and TRBJ1-3; no reliable D call. V was cut by 2 bases and J by 4 bases, with 6 bases left in between. Germline assignment: CDR1 MNHEY and CDR2 SVGAGI. This CDR3 is 13 amino acids long. The chain's CDR3 is CASSYARGNTIYF. The DNA of the CDR3 is TGTGCCAGCAGTTACGCCCGGGGAAACACCATATATTTT.

This chain links TRBV7-2 with TRBJ2-7, with 7 bases that match TRBD1. V shed 5 bases, J shed 0 bases, and the junction held 7 bases outside the gene matches. The V gene's germline CDR1 is SGHTA and CDR2 FQGNSA. This CDR3 is built from 15 residues. The CDR3, as DNA: TGTGCCAGCAGCCCCCGACAGGGTATCTCCTACGAGCAGTACTTC. This translates into CASSPRQGISYEQYF.